This T cell receptor beta chain was profiled in a study of T cell clones after liver transplantation. As for the study in general: Liver transplant recipients had immunosuppression withdrawal attempted within 2 years.

The V and J ends lost 3 bases and 6 bases respectively, with 15 bases between them. Germline V CDR1 and CDR2: LNHDA, SQIVND (reference sequence). CDR3 length equals 15 residues. Profiling relied on immunoSEQ multiplex PCR, and the TCRdb table lists in-frame clones only, not all of them. Of under 85,000 clones listed, 75% to 85% were seen once; the top ten hold approximately 0.79%. This TCR was sampled from a human patient who received a liver transplant. Some of the T cells might come from the graft donor. The specimen comprised CD4+ T cells from blood, sampled 12 months after liver transplant. This chain connects TRBV19 to TRBJ1-5, with unresolved D. In DNA, the CDR3 is TGTGCCAGTAGTATGAGAACCCATCGGGGTCAGCCCCAGCATTTT. This gives the protein CASSMRTHRGQPQHF.